The 2 T cell receptor beta chains below were found in one sample sequenced in a study of blood T cell repertoires in COVID-19. Using immunoSEQ multiplex PCR, the repertoire was profiled, and TCRdb retains in-frame clones only, with some absent. The sample yields under 250,000 clones, more than 75% seen once. Sample: peripheral blood. All receptors derive from a man aged 45 to 65 with COVID-19, enrolled during active disease.

The chain employs TRBV10-3 and TRBJ1-1, with 9 bases lining up with TRBD1. V was clipped by 3 bases and J by 11 bases; unmatched bases: 4. Germline loops: CDR1 ENHRY, CDR2 SYGVKD. The CDR3 covers 12 residues. CDR3 amino acids: CAISDGTGMAFF. DNA of the CDR3: TGTGCCATCAGTGACGGGACAGGGATGGCTTTCTTT.

The rearrangement joins TRBV25-1 to TRBJ1-2; D is perhaps TRBD1 (5 bases). This CDR3 has 14 amino acids. Germline V lookup: CDR1 MGHDK, CDR2 SYGVNS. The ends were cut back, 3 bases at V and 4 bases at J, with 12 bases in the middle. CDR3 coding DNA: TGTGCCAGCAGTGACCCGGGGGTTGGCTATGGCTACACCTTC. Its translation is CASSDPGVGYGYTF.